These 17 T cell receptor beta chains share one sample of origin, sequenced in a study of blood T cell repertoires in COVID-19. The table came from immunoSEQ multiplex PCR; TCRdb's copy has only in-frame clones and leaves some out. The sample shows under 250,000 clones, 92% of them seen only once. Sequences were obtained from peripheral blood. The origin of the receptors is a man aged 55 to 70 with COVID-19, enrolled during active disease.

The CDR3 reads CASTRQGNYGYTF. The CDR3 DNA follows: TGTGCCAGCACCCGACAGGGTAACTATGGCTACACCTTC. The chain has TRBV6-5 and TRBJ1-2, with 7 bases identical to TRBD1. The V gene end was trimmed by 7 bases and the J gene end by 1 base; junction bases not matched to a gene: 3. Germline assignment: CDR1 MNHEY and CDR2 SVGAGI. The CDR3 covers 13 residues.

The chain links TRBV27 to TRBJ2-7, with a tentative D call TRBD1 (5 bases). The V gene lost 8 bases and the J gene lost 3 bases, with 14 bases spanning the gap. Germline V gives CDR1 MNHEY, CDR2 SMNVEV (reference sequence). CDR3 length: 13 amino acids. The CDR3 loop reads CASGNLRDYEQYF. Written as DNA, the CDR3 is TGTGCCAGCGGGAATCTCAGGGACTACGAGCAGTACTTC.

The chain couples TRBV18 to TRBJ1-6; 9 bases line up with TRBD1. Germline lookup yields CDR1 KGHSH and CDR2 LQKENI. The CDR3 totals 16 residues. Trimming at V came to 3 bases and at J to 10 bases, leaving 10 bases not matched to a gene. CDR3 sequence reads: CASSPLGTGLGSPLHF. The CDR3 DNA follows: TGTGCCAGCTCACCCTTGGGGACAGGGCTGGGCTCACCCCTCCACTTT. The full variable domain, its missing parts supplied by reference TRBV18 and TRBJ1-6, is NAGVMQNPRHLVRRRGQEARLRCSPMKGHSHVYWYRQLPEEGLKFMVYLQKENIIDESGMPKERFSAEFPKEGPSILRIQQVVRGDSAAYFCASSPLGTGLGSPLHFGNGTRLTVT.

CDR3 residues: CASSPDRAYGYTF. In DNA form, the CDR3 reads TGTGCCAGTAGCCCGGACAGGGCCTATGGCTACACCTTC. V is TRBV19 and J is TRBJ1-2; 8 bases are a match to TRBD1. Germline V gives CDR1 LNHDA, CDR2 SQIVND (reference sequence). After removal of 6 bases from V and 4 bases from J, the junction contained 4 bases not matched to a gene. The CDR3 spans 13 residues.

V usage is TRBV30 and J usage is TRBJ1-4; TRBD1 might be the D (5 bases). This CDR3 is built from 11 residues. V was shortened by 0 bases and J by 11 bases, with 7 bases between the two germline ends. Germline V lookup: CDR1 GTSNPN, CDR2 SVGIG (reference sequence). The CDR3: CAWSVGQKLFF. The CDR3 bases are TGTGCCTGGAGTGTGGGGCAGAAACTGTTTTTT.

CDR3 DNA: TGTGCCAGTAGTATTGGGCATAACTTTGAAGCTTTCTTT. The encoded protein is CASSIGHNFEAFF. The chain joins TRBV19 to TRBJ1-1; no firm D call. Per germline, CDR1 LNHDA and CDR2 SQIVND (reference sequence). This CDR3 contains 13 residues. Trimming stripped 3 bases from V and 7 bases from J, with 12 bases between.

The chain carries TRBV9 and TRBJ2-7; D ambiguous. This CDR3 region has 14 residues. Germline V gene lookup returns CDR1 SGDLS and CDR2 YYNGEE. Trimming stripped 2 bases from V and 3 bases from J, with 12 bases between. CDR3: CASSVRWIHYEQYF. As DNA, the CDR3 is TGTGCCAGCAGCGTGCGGTGGATTCACTACGAGCAGTACTTC.

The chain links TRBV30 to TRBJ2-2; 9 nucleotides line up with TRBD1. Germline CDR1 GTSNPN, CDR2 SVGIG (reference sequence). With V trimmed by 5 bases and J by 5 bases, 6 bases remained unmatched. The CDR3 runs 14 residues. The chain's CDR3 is CAWDWDRATGELFF. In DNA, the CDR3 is TGTGCCTGGGACTGGGACAGGGCGACCGGGGAGCTGTTTTTT.

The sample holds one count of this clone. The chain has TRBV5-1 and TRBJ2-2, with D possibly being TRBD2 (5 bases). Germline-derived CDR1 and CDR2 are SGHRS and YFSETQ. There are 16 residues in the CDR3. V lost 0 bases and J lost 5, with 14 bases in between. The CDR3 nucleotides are TGCGCCAGCAGCTTGGAAGGTTTACCGGGGACCGGGGAGCTGTTTTTT. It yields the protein CASSLEGLPGTGELFF.

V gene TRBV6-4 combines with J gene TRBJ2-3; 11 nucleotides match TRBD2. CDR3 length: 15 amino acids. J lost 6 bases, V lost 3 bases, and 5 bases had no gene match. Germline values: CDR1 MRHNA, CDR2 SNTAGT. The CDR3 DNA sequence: TGTGCCAGCAGTGAACTAGCGGGAGCCGGGGATACGCAGTATTTT. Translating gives CASSELAGAGDTQYF.

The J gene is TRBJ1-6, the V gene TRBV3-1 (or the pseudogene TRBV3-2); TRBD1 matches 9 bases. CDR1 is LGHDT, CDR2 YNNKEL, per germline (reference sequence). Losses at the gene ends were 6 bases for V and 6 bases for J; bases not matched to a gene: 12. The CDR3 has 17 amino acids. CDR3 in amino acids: CASSQTGGAGGNSPLHF. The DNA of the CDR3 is TGTGCCAGCAGTCAAACAGGGGGCGCCGGGGGTAATTCACCCCTCCACTTT.

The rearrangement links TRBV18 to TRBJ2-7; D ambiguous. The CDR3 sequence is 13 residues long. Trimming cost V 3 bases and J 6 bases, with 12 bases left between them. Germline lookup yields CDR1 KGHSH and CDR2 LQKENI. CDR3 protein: CASSPPHKSEQYF. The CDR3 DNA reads TGTGCCAGCTCACCCCCCCATAAGAGCGAGCAGTACTTC.

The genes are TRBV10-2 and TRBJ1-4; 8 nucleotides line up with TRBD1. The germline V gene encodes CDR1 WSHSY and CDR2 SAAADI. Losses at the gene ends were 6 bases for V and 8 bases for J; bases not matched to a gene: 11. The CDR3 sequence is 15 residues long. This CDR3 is CASRDDRGGGEKLFF. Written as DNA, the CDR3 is TGCGCCAGCAGAGACGACAGGGGAGGAGGCGAAAAACTGTTTTTT.

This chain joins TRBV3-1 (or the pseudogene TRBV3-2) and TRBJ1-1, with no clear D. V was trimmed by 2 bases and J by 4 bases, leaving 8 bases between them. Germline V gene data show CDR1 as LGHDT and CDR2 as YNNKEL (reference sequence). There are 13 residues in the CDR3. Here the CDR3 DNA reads TGTGCCAGCAGCCAACCGGGAAGCACTGAAGCTTTCTTT. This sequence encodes CASSQPGSTEAFF.

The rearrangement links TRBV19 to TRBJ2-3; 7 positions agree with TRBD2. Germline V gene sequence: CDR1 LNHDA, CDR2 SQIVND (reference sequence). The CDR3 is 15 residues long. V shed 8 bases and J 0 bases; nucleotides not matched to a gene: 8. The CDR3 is CASRRSGDSTDTQYF. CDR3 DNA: TGTGCCAGTCGAAGGAGCGGGGATAGCACAGATACGCAGTATTTT. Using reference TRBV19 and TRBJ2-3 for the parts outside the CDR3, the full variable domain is DGGITQSPKYLFRKEGQNVTLSCEQNLNHDAMYWYRQDPGQGLRLIYYSQIVNDFQKGDIAEGYSVSREKKESFPLTVTSAQKNPTAFYLCASRRSGDSTDTQYFGPGTRLTVL.

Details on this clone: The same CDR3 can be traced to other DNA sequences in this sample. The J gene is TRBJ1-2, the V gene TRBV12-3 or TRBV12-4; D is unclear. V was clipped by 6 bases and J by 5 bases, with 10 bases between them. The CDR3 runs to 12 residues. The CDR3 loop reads CASSPGGYGYTF. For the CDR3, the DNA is TGTGCCAGCAGCCCCGGAGGGTATGGCTACACCTTC.

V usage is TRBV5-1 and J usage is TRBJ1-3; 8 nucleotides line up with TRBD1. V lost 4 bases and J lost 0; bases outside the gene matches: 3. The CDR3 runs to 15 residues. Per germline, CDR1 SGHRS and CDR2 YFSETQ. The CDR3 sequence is CASSGTGGSGNTIYF. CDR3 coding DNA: TGCGCCAGCAGCGGAACAGGGGGCTCTGGAAACACCATATATTTT.